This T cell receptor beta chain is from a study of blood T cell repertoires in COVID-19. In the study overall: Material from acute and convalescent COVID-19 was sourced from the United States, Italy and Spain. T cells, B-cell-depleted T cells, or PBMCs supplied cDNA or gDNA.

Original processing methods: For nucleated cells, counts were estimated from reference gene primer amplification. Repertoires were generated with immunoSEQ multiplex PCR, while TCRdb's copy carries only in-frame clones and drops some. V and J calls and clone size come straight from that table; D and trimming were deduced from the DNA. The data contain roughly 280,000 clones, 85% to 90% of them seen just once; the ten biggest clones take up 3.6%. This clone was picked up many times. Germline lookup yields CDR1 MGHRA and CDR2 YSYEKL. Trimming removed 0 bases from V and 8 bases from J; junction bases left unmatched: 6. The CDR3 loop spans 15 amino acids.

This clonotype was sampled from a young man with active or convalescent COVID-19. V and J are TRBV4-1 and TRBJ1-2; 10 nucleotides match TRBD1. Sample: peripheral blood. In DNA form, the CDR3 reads TGCGCCAGCAGCCAAGAACGGGACAGGGGACTAGGCTACACCTTC. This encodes CASSQERDRGLGYTF.